One sample yielded the 13 T cell receptor beta chains listed below, sequenced in a study of T cells after yellow fever vaccination. TCRdb processed the 5' RACE reads anew with MiXCR; each CDR3 protein has one entry. The sample lists approximately 510,000 distinct CDR3 sequences, just over 20% occurring once. The sequenced sample was PBMCs, obtained approximately 20 days after the first yellow fever vaccination. The receptors were gathered from a man aged 18 to 30 who received the YFV17D yellow fever vaccine.

The chain combines TRBV10-3 with TRBJ1-4, with D possibly being TRBD1 (5 bases). V was pared by 0 bases and J by 8 bases, with 16 bases between. The CDR3 consists of 16 residues. Germline-derived CDR1 and CDR2 are ENHRY and SYGVKD. The DNA for the CDR3 is TGTGCCATCAGTGAGTCTACTGGGACGTACTTGGAAAAACTGTTTTTT. Translated: CAISESTGTYLEKLFF.

In nucleotides, the CDR3 is TGTGCCTGGAGTCCACTGCGAGACGCTTCCTACGAGCAGTACTTC. Protein: CAWSPLRDASYEQYF. The chain joins TRBV30 to TRBJ2-7; D remains unclear. V gave up 2 bases and J gave up 1 base, with 15 bases separating them. CDR3 length equals 15 residues. Germline V gene lookup returns CDR1 GTSNPN and CDR2 SVGIG (reference sequence). The variable domain in full, with the rest retrieved from reference TRBV30 and TRBJ2-7, is SQTIHQWPATLVQPVGSPLSLECTVEGTSNPNLYWYRQAAGRGLQLLFYSVGIGQISSEVPQNLSASRPQDRQFILSSKKLLLSDSGFYLCAWSPLRDASYEQYFGPGTRLTVT.

The chain carries TRBV28 and TRBJ2-2; TRBD1 matches at 7 bases. CDR1 is MDHEN, CDR2 SYDVKM, per germline. CDR3 length equals 16 residues. With V trimmed by 5 bases and J by 5 bases, 11 bases remained unmatched. The CDR3 coding sequence is TGTGCCAGCAGTCCTGACAGGGATGAGAGGACCGGGGAGCTGTTTTTT. Its translation is CASSPDRDERTGELFF. Supplemented by reference TRBV28 and TRBJ2-2, the full variable domain reads DVKVTQSSRYLVKRTGEKVFLECVQDMDHENMFWYRQDPGLGLRLIYFSYDVKMKEKGDIPEGYSVSREKKERFSLILESASTNQTSMYLCASSPDRDERTGELFFGEGSRLTVL.

This clonotype was found once. The genes are TRBV19 and TRBJ2-3; no clear D gene. Trimming left V 3 bases short and J 1 base short, with 11 bases between. CDR3 length: 15 residues. Germline lookup yields CDR1 LNHDA and CDR2 SQIVND (reference sequence). CDR3 DNA: TGTGCCAGTAGTATCGAGGTGAAACGCACAGATACGCAGTATTTT. Encoded protein: CASSIEVKRTDTQYF.

The chain has TRBV7-9 and TRBJ2-3, with unresolved D. V lost 7 bases, J lost 2 bases, and 7 bases lay in between. Germline values: CDR1 SEHNR, CDR2 FQNEAQ (reference sequence). CDR3 size: 12 residues. The CDR3 DNA reads as TGTGCCAGCACCGGAATCACAGATACGCAGTATTTT. It encodes CASTGITDTQYF.

This clonotype was seen a handful of times. This chain uses TRBV11-1 with TRBJ2-1, with 8 bases identical to TRBD2. This CDR3 is 18 amino acids long. The V segment lost 2 bases and the J segment 0 bases; nucleotides outside the gene matches: 9. Germline CDR1 SGHAT, CDR2 FQDESV (reference sequence). The CDR3 nucleotides are TGTGCCAGCAGCTTACCGCGGCGGGGGGCGGGCTCCTACAATGAGCAGTTCTTC. This gives the protein CASSLPRRGAGSYNEQFF.

The chain links TRBV3-1 to TRBJ2-1; D uncertain. Germline lookup yields CDR1 LGHDT and CDR2 YNNKEL (reference sequence). V gave up 1 base and J gave up 7 bases, with 8 bases separating them. The CDR3 is made up of 13 amino acids. The CDR3 loop reads CASSQGLKNEQFF. CDR3 in DNA: TGTGCCAGCAGCCAAGGGTTGAAGAATGAGCAGTTCTTC.

The V call is TRBV9, the J call TRBJ2-3, with 7 bases matching TRBD2. The germline V gene has CDR1 SGDLS and CDR2 YYNGEE. This CDR3 is 16 amino acids long. Germline trimming cut 2 bases from V and 8 bases from J; bases unmatched to any gene: 14. CDR3 nucleotides: TGTGCCAGCAGCGTGGGTGGGGGGGACGGCGTGGGTACGCAGTATTTT. It codes for CASSVGGGDGVGTQYF.

V and J are TRBV11-2 and TRBJ2-3; D remains unclear. Germline V CDR1 and CDR2: SGHAT, FQNNGV. V dropped 6 bases and J dropped 5 bases, with 3 bases sitting between them. This CDR3 region has 10 residues. CDR3 sequence: CASREDTQYF. The CDR3 DNA follows: TGTGCCAGCAGAGAAGATACGCAGTATTTT.

This clonotype has only a few counts. This chain uses TRBV4-3 with TRBJ2-7; D might be TRBD1 (5 bases). Per the germline V gene, CDR1 is LGHNA and CDR2 is YSLEER. Trimming stripped 0 bases from V and 0 bases from J, with 9 bases between. The CDR3 has 15 residues. The CDR3 region is CASSQEWGSSYEQYV. Written as DNA, the CDR3 is TGCGCCAGCAGCCAAGAATGGGGCAGCTCCTACGAGCAGTACGTC.

J is TRBJ2-5 and V is TRBV5-1; 8 bases match TRBD1. The CDR3 consists of 15 residues. The V segment lost 0 bases and the J segment 4 bases; nucleotides outside the gene matches: 5. Germline-derived CDR1 and CDR2 are SGHRS and YFSETQ. CDR3 sequence: CASSLANRGAETQYF. In DNA form, the CDR3 reads TGCGCCAGCAGCTTGGCTAACAGGGGGGCAGAGACCCAGTACTTC.

This rearrangement joins TRBV5-1 to TRBJ2-3; possible D gene TRBD1, 5 bases. Trimming took 0 bases from V and 4 from J, leaving 9 bases between them. The germline CDR1 and CDR2 sequences are SGHRS and YFSETQ. The CDR3 spans 14 residues. This CDR3 reads CASSLAQGADTQYF. The CDR3 nucleotides are TGCGCCAGCAGCTTGGCCCAGGGTGCAGATACGCAGTATTTT. Complete variable domain (other parts from reference TRBV5-1 and TRBJ2-3): KAGVTQTPRYLIKTRGQQVTLSCSPISGHRSVSWYQQTPGQGLQFLFEYFSETQRNKGNFPGRFSGRQFSNSRSEMNVSTLELGDSALYLCASSLAQGADTQYFGPGTRLTVL.

J is TRBJ2-5 and V is TRBV6-2 or TRBV6-3; D unresolved. The V gene lost 10 bases and the J gene lost 4 bases, with 10 bases spanning the gap. The CDR3 length is 11 residues. CDR1 and CDR2 (germline): MNHEY, SVGEGT. The CDR3 protein is CATLTVETQYF. The CDR3 coding sequence is TGTGCCACCCTTACGGTAGAGACCCAGTACTTC.